These 29 T cell receptor beta chains were all obtained from the same sample, sequenced in a study of post-analysis software for immune sequencing data. Notes on the study in general: With TRBV5-6, TRBV5-1 and TRBV20-1 included, 4 to 6 TRBV segments were more frequent in patients than in controls.

For these receptors, no antigen is known. Included in the TCR beta cDNA libraries were unique molecular identifiers. TCRdb re-derived calls from the PCR reads in MiXCR, one entry per CDR3 protein. Of about 380,000 distinct CDR3 sequences in the sample, roughly 30% are singletons; the top ten hold roughly 13%. Input material: blood. The receptors come from a girl under 18 with multiple sclerosis.

This clonotype was recorded a few times. The chain is built from TRBV15 and TRBJ1-4; D call uncertain. Germline CDR1 LNHNV, CDR2 YYDKDF (reference sequence). The CDR3 length is 16 residues. The germline V and J ends were trimmed by 1 base and 1 base, with 10 bases remaining between them. The CDR3 here is CATSRALGETNEKLFF. CDR3 nucleotide sequence: TGTGCCACCAGCAGAGCCCTTGGTGAAACTAATGAAAAACTGTTTTTT.

The J gene is TRBJ2-7, the V gene TRBV6-5; 10 bases align to TRBD1. CDR1 is MNHEY and CDR2 is SVGAGI in the germline V gene. CDR3 length: 14 amino acids. V gave up 6 bases and J gave up 4 bases; unmatched junction bases: 6. The CDR3 nucleotides are TGTGCCAGCAGCCTCAGGGACAGGGGTTACGAGCAGTACTTC. Translated: CASSLRDRGYEQYF.

This clonotype was observed a few times. This chain connects TRBV7-9 to TRBJ1-5; a weak D match, TRBD1 (5 bases). Trimming stripped 5 bases from V and 0 bases from J, with 14 bases between. Germline lookup yields CDR1 SEHNR and CDR2 FQNEAQ (reference sequence). CDR3 length: 16 residues. Written as DNA, the CDR3 is TGTGCCAGCAGCCCCAGCAGAGGGGCTAGCAATCAGCCCCAGCATTTT. Protein: CASSPSRGASNQPQHF.

The chain is built from TRBV2 and TRBJ1-5; D is ambiguous. The CDR3 covers 14 residues. Germline V gene sequence: CDR1 SNHLY, CDR2 FYNNEI. The V end lost 5 bases, the J end lost 3 bases, and 11 bases lay between the germline ends. CDR3 loop: CASSNDHFNQPQHF. The CDR3 DNA reads TGTGCCAGCAGTAACGACCATTTCAATCAGCCCCAGCATTTT.

In regard to this clonotype: This may arise from a read error, as a much more abundant clone is one base away. V is TRBV10-3 and J is TRBJ2-7, with D possibly matching TRBD2 (5 bases). The CDR3 is 14 amino acids. CDR1 and CDR2 from the germline V gene are ENHRY and SYGVKD. Trimming removed 3 bases at V and 1 base at J, with 10 bases between. CDR3 nucleotide sequence: TGTGCCATCAGTGATTCGCGGAGGTCCTACGAGCAGTACTTC. Translating gives CAISDSRRSYEQYF.

The chain couples TRBV30 to TRBJ1-2, with no clear D. The CDR3 covers 12 residues. The germline V gene encodes CDR1 GTSNPN and CDR2 SVGIG (reference sequence). V was clipped by 2 bases and J by 6 bases, with 10 bases between them. The CDR3 region has the DNA TGTGCCTGGAGTCCCGCCCCGAATGGCTACACCTTC. It translates to CAWSPAPNGYTF.

The gene calls are TRBV6-6 and TRBJ2-1; TRBD2 agrees at 7 bases. Germline trimming cut 6 bases from V and 4 bases from J; bases unmatched to any gene: 6. Per germline, CDR1 MNHNY and CDR2 SVGAGI (reference sequence). This CDR3 is 14 amino acids long. This CDR3 reads CASSPTAGYNEQFF. For the CDR3, the DNA is TGTGCCAGCAGCCCTACAGCGGGGTACAATGAGCAGTTCTTC.

A few counts support this clonotype. V usage is TRBV10-3 and J usage is TRBJ2-1, with 9 bases aligning to TRBD2. Germline CDR1 ENHRY, CDR2 SYGVKD. V gave up 3 bases and J gave up 8 bases; unmatched junction bases: 5. The length of the CDR3 is 14 residues. The CDR3 bases are TGTGCCATCAGTGATGCTAGCGGGACCGATGAGCAGTTCTTC. This sequence encodes CAISDASGTDEQFF.

J is TRBJ2-3 and V is TRBV7-6, with 7 bases lining up with TRBD1. Germline V gene sequence: CDR1 SGHVS, CDR2 FNYEAQ. This CDR3 is 16 amino acids long. V shed 4 bases and J 1 base; nucleotides not matched to a gene: 8. This CDR3 is CASSSDPGQRTDTQYF. The CDR3 DNA reads as TGTGCCAGCAGCTCTGATCCGGGACAGCGCACAGATACGCAGTATTTT.

This clonotype was observed once. This chain uses TRBV6-5 with TRBJ2-3; possibly TRBD2 for D (6 bases). This CDR3 contains 14 residues. CDR1 is MNHEY, CDR2 SVGAGI, per germline. Trimming took 7 bases from V and 4 from J, leaving 15 bases between them. Here the CDR3 DNA reads TGTGCCAGCATGCCGGGACTCCAATCAGATACGCAGTATTTT. Its protein product is CASMPGLQSDTQYF.

This clonotype was detected a few times. This rearrangement joins TRBV5-1 to TRBJ2-7; weak D call: TRBD2 (5 bases). Trimming stripped 4 bases from V and 1 base from J, with 12 bases between. The germline V gene has CDR1 SGHRS and CDR2 YFSETQ. The CDR3 totals 14 residues. The CDR3 bases are TGCGCCAGCAGCCCAGAGGGTGAATCCTACGAGCAGTACTTC. Translating it yields CASSPEGESYEQYF.

This clonotype has only a few counts. The V gene is TRBV7-2, the J gene TRBJ2-5; the D gene is possibly TRBD2 (6 bases). This CDR3 is 17 amino acids long. V lost 5 bases, J lost 0 bases, and 19 bases lay in between. Germline V gene lookup returns CDR1 SGHTA and CDR2 FQGNSA. CDR3 sequence (DNA): TGTGCCAGCAGCCGAGCTTGGGGGAGGAATCACCAAGAGACCCAGTACTTC. Amino acids: CASSRAWGRNHQETQYF.

This clonotype was recorded at least ten times. The chain carries TRBV6-2 or TRBV6-3 and TRBJ2-1; 7 nucleotides match TRBD1. With V trimmed by 3 bases and J by 2 bases, 4 bases remained unmatched. The CDR3 has 15 amino acids. Germline CDR1 reads MNHEY; CDR2 reads SVGEGT. The CDR3 protein is CASSYYQGAYNEQFF. As DNA, the CDR3 is TGTGCCAGCAGTTATTATCAGGGGGCCTACAATGAGCAGTTCTTC.

The chain employs TRBV6-2 or TRBV6-3 and TRBJ2-7, with TRBD1 identical over 11 bases. With V trimmed by 11 bases and J by 3 bases, 6 bases remained unmatched. CDR1 is MNHEY, CDR2 SVGEGT, per germline. The CDR3 sequence is 13 residues long. The CDR3 sequence is CAAQDRGLYEQYF. The CDR3 region has the DNA TGTGCCGCCCAGGACAGGGGGCTCTACGAGCAGTACTTC.

This clonotype showed up just a few times. The chain uses TRBV20-1 and TRBJ2-7, with D perhaps matching TRBD1 or TRBD2 (5 bases each). The CDR3 runs 15 residues. The V end lost 1 base, the J end lost 7 bases, and 20 bases lay between the germline ends. CDR1 and CDR2 from the germline V gene are DFQATT and SNEGSKA (reference sequence). The CDR3 DNA follows: TGCAGTGCTAGAGGGTACAGGCGAGAGGGGTGGGAGCAGTACTTC. This sequence encodes CSARGYRREGWEQYF.

This clonotype was seen many times. This chain joins TRBV10-3 and TRBJ2-5, with 8 bases matching TRBD2. The CDR3 totals 13 residues. V lost 4 bases to trimming and J lost 2 bases; unmatched junction nucleotides: 0. Germline values: CDR1 ENHRY, CDR2 SYGVKD. The DNA of the CDR3 is TGTGCCATCAGTGTAGCGGGGCAAGAGACCCAGTACTTC. Translating gives CAISVAGQETQYF.

Concerning this clonotype itself: A single base separates this from a much larger clone, so it may be a read error. The gene calls are TRBV14 and TRBJ2-7, with D tentatively TRBD1 (7 bases). Germline V lookup: CDR1 SGHDN, CDR2 FVKESK. This CDR3 contains 16 residues. CDR3 residues: CASGQTGGARGYEQYF. CDR3 DNA: TGTGCCAGCGGCCAAACTGGCGGGGCCAGGGGGTACGAGCAGTACTTC.

The chain has TRBV7-3 and TRBJ2-4; D is unclear. V was cut by 1 base and J by 2 bases, with 9 bases left in between. Looked up from germline, CDR1 is SGHTA and CDR2 is FQGTGA. The CDR3 has 15 residues. CDR3 in amino acids: CASSLIVGPKNIQYF. DNA of the CDR3: TGTGCCAGCAGCTTAATCGTAGGACCCAAAAACATTCAGTACTTC.

The CDR3 is CASSQGIDRVREQYF. In DNA form, the CDR3 reads TGTGCCAGCAGCCAGGGGATCGACAGGGTAAGGGAGCAGTACTTC. The chain combines TRBV4-2 with TRBJ2-7, with 7 nucleotides matching TRBD1. Per the germline V gene, CDR1 is LGHNA and CDR2 is YNFKEQ. The CDR3 is 15 amino acids. The trim removed 3 bases at V and 7 bases at J, leaving 12 bases unmatched.

The chain combines TRBV3-1 with TRBJ2-5; D might be TRBD1 (6 bases). Trimming cost V 0 bases and J 4 bases, with 12 bases left between them. The CDR3 totals 15 residues. The germline CDR1 and CDR2 sequences are LGHDT and YNNKEL (reference sequence). In DNA, the CDR3 is TGTGCCAGCAGCCAAGATTTGACAGGCCCAGAGACCCAGTACTTC. It is translated as CASSQDLTGPETQYF.

The chain couples TRBV7-2 to TRBJ2-1, with 10 bases fitting TRBD2. The CDR3 consists of 15 residues. Unmatched junction bases numbered 8, after V lost 5 bases and J lost 7 bases. Germline V gene sequence: CDR1 SGHTA, CDR2 FQGNSA. The CDR3 coding sequence is TGTGCCAGCAGCCCAGCGGGGGGGCGGGGGAATGAGCAGTTCTTC. It is translated as CASSPAGGRGNEQFF.

A few counts support this clonotype. This sequence joins TRBV7-8 and TRBJ2-7; TRBD2 might be the D (5 bases). Germline V gives CDR1 SGHVS, CDR2 FQNEAQ. The CDR3 is made up of 13 amino acids. The V end was cut by 1 base, the J end by 6 bases, with 10 bases between. The CDR3 nucleotides read TGTGCCAGCAGCTTAGGGCAGGAGGCCGAGCAGTACTTC. Translated, it gives CASSLGQEAEQYF.

This clonotype was recorded only once. The chain recombines TRBV20-1 with TRBJ2-2; 12 bases are a match to TRBD2. V shed 0 bases, J shed 7 bases, and the junction held 6 bases outside the gene matches. The V gene's germline CDR1 is DFQATT and CDR2 SNEGSKA (reference sequence). The CDR3 totals 16 residues. The CDR3 loop reads CSARDLAGGLGGELFF. The CDR3 DNA reads as TGCAGTGCTAGAGATCTAGCGGGGGGGCTTGGCGGGGAGCTGTTTTTT.

J is TRBJ2-3 and V is TRBV20-1; 7 bases line up with TRBD1. CDR1 is DFQATT and CDR2 is SNEGSKA in the germline V gene (reference sequence). J lost 0 bases, V lost 1 base, and 13 bases had no gene match. The length of the CDR3 is 18 residues. DNA of the CDR3: TGCAGTGCTAGAGTCCACAGGGGCTTACCCTCTAGCACAGATACGCAGTATTTT. Translating gives CSARVHRGLPSSTDTQYF.

The chain joins TRBV5-6 to TRBJ2-5; 8 bases are shared with TRBD2. V lost 7 bases and J lost 1; bases outside the gene matches: 6. In germline, CDR1 is SGHDT, CDR2 YYEEEE. This CDR3 spans 14 amino acids. Written as DNA, the CDR3 is TGTGCCAGCGGCTCAGCGGGGGCCCAAGAGACCCAGTACTTC. Translation: CASGSAGAQETQYF. The variable domain in full, with the rest retrieved from reference TRBV5-6 and TRBJ2-5, is DAGVTQSPTHLIKTRGQQVTLRCSPKSGHDTVSWYQQALGQGPQFIFQYYEEEERQRGNFPDRFSGHQFPNYSSELNVNALLLGDSALYLCASGSAGAQETQYFGPGTRLLVL.

A few counts support this clonotype. This rearrangement joins TRBV11-1 to TRBJ2-1; maybe TRBD2 (6 bases). The CDR3 runs to 14 residues. Germline-derived CDR1 and CDR2 are SGHAT and FQDESV (reference sequence). Trimming took 1 base from V and 9 from J, leaving 13 bases between them. CDR3 bases: TGTGCCAGCAGCTTAGAGATCGGCGGGGTTGAGCAGTTCTTC. Its protein product is CASSLEIGGVEQFF.

This clonotype was seen ten or more times. This sequence joins TRBV20-1 and TRBJ2-1, with D perhaps matching TRBD2 (6 bases). Per germline, CDR1 DFQATT and CDR2 SNEGSKA (reference sequence). This CDR3 contains 15 residues. V gave up 7 bases and J gave up 5 bases, with 21 bases separating them. Here the CDR3 reads CSGWGGLAPDNEQFF. As DNA, the CDR3 is TGCAGTGGCTGGGGAGGACTCGCCCCAGACAATGAGCAGTTCTTC.

For this clonotype: The junction departs from germline at one end; a sequencing error may be responsible. This sequence joins TRBV7-3 and TRBJ1-2; maybe TRBD1 (5 bases). The CDR3 loop spans 14 amino acids. Germline lookup yields CDR1 SGHTA and CDR2 FQGTGA. The chain's CDR3 is CANSFDRDLSGYTF. The CDR3 DNA follows: TGTGCCAACAGCTTCGACAGAGATCTAAGTGGCTACACCTTC.

The V call is TRBV7-3, the J call TRBJ1-1; D is undetermined. The CDR3 covers 14 residues. Trimming shortened V by 0 bases and J by 4 bases, and 9 bases separated the two germline ends. Germline lookup yields CDR1 SGHTA and CDR2 FQGTGA. The CDR3 DNA reads as TGTGCCAGCAGCTTAACGGGAGGGTTCACTGAAGCTTTCTTT. The encoded protein is CASSLTGGFTEAFF.